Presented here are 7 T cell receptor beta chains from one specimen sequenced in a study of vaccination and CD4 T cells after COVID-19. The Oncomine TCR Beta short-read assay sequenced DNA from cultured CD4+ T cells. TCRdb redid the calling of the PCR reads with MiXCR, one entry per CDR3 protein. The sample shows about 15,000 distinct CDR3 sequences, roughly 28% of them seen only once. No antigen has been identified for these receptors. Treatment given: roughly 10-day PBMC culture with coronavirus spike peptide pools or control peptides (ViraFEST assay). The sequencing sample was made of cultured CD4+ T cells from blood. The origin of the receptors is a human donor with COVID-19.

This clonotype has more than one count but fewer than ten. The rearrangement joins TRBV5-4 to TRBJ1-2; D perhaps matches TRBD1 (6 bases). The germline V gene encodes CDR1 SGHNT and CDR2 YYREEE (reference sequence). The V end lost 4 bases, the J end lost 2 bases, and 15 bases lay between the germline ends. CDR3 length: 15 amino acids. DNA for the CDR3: TGTGCCAGCAGCCCGTCTGGGGGGCTAAACTATGGCTACACCTTC. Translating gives CASSPSGGLNYGYTF. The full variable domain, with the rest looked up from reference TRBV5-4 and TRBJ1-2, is ETGVTQSPTHLIKTRGQQVTLRCSSQSGHNTVSWYQQALGQGPQFIFQYYREEENGRGNFPPRFSGLQFPNYSSELNVNALELDDSALYLCASSPSGGLNYGYTFGSGTRLTVV.

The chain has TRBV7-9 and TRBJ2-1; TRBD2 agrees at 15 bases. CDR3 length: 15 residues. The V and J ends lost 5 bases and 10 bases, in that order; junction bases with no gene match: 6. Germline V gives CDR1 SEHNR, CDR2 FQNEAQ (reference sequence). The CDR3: CASSPGLAGGREQFF. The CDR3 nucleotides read TGTGCCAGCAGCCCCGGACTAGCGGGGGGGCGGGAGCAGTTCTTC.

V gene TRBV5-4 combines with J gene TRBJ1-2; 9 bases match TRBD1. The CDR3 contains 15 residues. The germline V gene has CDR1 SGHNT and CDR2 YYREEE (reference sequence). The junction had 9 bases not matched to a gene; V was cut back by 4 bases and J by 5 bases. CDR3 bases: TGTGCCAGCAGCCAAGATCCCGGGACAGGGTATGGCTACACCTTC. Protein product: CASSQDPGTGYGYTF.

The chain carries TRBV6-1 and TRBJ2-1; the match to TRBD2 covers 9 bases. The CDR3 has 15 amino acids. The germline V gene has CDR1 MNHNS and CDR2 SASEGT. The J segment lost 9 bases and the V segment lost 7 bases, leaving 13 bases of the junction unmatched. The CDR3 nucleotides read TGTGCCAGCACTCTTCCCGGCGGGGGGGCCGGTGAGCAGTTCTTC. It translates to CASTLPGGGAGEQFF.

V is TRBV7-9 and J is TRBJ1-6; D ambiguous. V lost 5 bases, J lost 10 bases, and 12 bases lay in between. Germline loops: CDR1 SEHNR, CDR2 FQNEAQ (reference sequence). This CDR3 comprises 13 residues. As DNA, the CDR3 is TGTGCCAGCAGCGGAGGGCTAGGGTCACCCCTCCACTTT. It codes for CASSGGLGSPLHF.

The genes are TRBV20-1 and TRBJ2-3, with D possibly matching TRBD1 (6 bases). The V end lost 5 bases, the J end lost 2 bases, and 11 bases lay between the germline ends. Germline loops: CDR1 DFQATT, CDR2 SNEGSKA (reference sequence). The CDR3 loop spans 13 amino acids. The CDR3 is CSARTDATDTQYF. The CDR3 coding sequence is TGCAGTGCTCGGACAGACGCCACAGATACGCAGTATTTT.

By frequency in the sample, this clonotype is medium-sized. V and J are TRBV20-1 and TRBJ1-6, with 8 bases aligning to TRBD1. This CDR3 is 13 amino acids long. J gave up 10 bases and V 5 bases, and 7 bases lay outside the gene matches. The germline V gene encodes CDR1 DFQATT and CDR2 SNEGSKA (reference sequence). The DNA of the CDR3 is TGCAGTGCTCCGGGACAGGTAGAATCACCCCTCCACTTT. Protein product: CSAPGQVESPLHF.